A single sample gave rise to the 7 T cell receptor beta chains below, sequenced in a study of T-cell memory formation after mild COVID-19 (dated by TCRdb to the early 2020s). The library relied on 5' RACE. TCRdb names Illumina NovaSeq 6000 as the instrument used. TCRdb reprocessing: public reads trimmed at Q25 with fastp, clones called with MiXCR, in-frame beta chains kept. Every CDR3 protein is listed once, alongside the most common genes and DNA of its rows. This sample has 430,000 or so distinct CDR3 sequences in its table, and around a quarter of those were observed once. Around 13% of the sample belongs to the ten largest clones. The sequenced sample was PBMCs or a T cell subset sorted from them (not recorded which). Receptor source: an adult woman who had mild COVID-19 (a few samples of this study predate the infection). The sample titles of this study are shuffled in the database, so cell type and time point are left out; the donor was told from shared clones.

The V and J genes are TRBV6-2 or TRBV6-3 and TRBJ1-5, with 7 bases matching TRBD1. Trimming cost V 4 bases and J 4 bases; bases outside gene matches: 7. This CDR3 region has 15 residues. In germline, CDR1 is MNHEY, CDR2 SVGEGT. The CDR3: CASSFGGGLNQPQHF. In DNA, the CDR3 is TGTGCCAGCAGTTTCGGAGGGGGCTTAAATCAGCCCCAGCATTTT.

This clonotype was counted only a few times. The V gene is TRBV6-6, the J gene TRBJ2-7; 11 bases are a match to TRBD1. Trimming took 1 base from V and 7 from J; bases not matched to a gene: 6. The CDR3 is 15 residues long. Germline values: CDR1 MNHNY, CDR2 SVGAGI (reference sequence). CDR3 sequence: CASSYFGQGAIEQYF. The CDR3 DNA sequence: TGTGCCAGCAGTTACTTTGGACAGGGGGCGATTGAGCAGTACTTC.

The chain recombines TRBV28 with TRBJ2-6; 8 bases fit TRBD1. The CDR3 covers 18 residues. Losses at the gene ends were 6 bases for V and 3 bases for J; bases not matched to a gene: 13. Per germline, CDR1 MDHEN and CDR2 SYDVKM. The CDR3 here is CASSLLDRDGSGANVLTF. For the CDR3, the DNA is TGTGCCAGCAGCCTCCTGGACAGGGATGGGAGTGGGGCCAACGTCCTGACTTTC. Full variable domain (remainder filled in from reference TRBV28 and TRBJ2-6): DVKVTQSSRYLVKRTGEKVFLECVQDMDHENMFWYRQDPGLGLRLIYFSYDVKMKEKGDIPEGYSVSREKKERFSLILESASTNQTSMYLCASSLLDRDGSGANVLTFGAGSRLTVL.

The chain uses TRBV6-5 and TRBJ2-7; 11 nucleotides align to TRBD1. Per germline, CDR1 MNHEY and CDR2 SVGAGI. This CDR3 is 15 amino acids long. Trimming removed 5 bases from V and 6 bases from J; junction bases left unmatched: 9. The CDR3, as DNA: TGTGCCAGCAGTCCCTCCCCCGGGACAGGGGGCGAGCAGTACTTC. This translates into CASSPSPGTGGEQYF.

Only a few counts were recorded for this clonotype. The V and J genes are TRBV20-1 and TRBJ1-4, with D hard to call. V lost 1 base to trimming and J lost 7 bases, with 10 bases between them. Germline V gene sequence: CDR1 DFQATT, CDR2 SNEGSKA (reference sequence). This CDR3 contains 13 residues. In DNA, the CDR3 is TGCAGTGCTAGAGGTGGAGGTGTTGAAAAACTGTTTTTT. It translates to CSARGGGVEKLFF.

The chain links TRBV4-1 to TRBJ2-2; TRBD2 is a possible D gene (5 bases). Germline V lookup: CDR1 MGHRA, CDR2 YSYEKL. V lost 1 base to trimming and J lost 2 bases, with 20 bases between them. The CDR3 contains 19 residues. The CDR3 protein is CASSQGIRGSPRNTGELFF. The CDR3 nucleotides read TGCGCCAGCAGCCAAGGCATTCGCGGGTCGCCCCGTAACACCGGGGAGCTGTTTTTT.

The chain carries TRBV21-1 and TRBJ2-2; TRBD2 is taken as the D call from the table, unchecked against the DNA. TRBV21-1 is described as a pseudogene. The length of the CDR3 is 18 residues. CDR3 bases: TGTGCCAGCAGCAAAGACTGGACTAGCGGGAAGGGCACCGGGGAGCTGTTTTTT. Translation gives CASSKDWTSGKGTGELFF.